The clone carrying this TCR beta chain has ten or more counts. What it binds is unknown. Trimming took 1 base from V and 3 from J; bases not matched to a gene: 0. The CDR3 covers 13 residues. Germline CDR1 reads LNHNV; CDR2 reads YYDKDF (reference sequence). These data come from a study of molecular identifiers for immune sequencing clone quantification. Study-wide points: Same-barcode identical TCR molecules could make highly expanded clones look smaller than they are. Effector cells kept over 97% of their molecules in clones above 20 RNA copies, while naive cells kept under 1% there.

TCRdb re-called the PCR reads with MiXCR, one entry per CDR3 protein. The data contain about half a million distinct CDR3 sequences, roughly a fifth of them seen just once; the ten biggest clones take up about 0.84%. The chain joins TRBV15 to TRBJ2-7, with 7 bases aligning to TRBD1. The source of this sequence is a human donor in good health. Some libraries in this study had Jurkat cell RNA spiked in. Sequenced: naive CD8+ T cells from blood, with Jurkat cell RNA spiked in. Sample subset: FACS-sorted CD8+CD4-CCR7+CD45RA+ naive T cells. The CDR3 protein is CATSRGDSYEQYF. CDR3 DNA: TGTGCCACCAGCAGAGGGGACAGCTACGAGCAGTACTTC.